The 5 T cell receptor beta chains below were found in one sample sequenced in a study of blood T cells in healthy people across ages. A second PCR, run for roughly 7 to 11 cycles, used a sample-barcoded 5' primer plus a J-beta primer mix. TCRdb reprocessed the 5' RACE reads via MiXCR and lists one record per CDR3 protein. The sample records about 1.4 million distinct CDR3 sequences, around 55% being singletons. Sequenced input: blood. All receptors derive from a man aged 18 to 29 in good health.

The gene calls are TRBV4-2 and TRBJ2-1; TRBD1 agrees at 8 bases. This CDR3 contains 16 residues. The germline gives CDR1 LGHNA, CDR2 YNFKEQ. The trim removed 1 base at V and 8 bases at J, leaving 10 bases unmatched. The CDR3, as DNA: TGTGCCAGCAGCCAAGGACGGAGACAGGGGATCCATGAGCAGTTCTTC. It translates to CASSQGRRQGIHEQFF.

The DNA of the CDR3 is TGCGCCAGCAGCTGGACCCAATCACGAAGAGACGAGCAGTACTTC. This sequence encodes CASSWTQSRRDEQYF. J is TRBJ2-7 and V is TRBV5-1; D unclear. V was cut by 3 bases and J by 5 bases, with 18 bases left in between. Germline assignment: CDR1 SGHRS and CDR2 YFSETQ. The CDR3 extends over 15 amino acids.

This chain links TRBV10-3 with TRBJ2-5; 9 nucleotides match TRBD1. The CDR3 runs 14 residues. Trimming cost V 10 bases and J 2 bases; bases outside gene matches: 8. Per germline, CDR1 ENHRY and CDR2 SYGVKD. CDR3 region: CASKGDRVQETQYF. The CDR3 bases are TGTGCCAGCAAGGGGGACAGGGTTCAAGAGACCCAGTACTTC.

J is TRBJ2-7 and V is TRBV25-1, with a tentative D call TRBD2 (5 bases). Per germline, CDR1 MGHDK and CDR2 SYGVNS. V lost 2 bases and J 5 bases, leaving 10 bases between the germline ends. This CDR3 region has 13 residues. The CDR3 spells CASSEHRDDEQYF. CDR3 DNA sequence: TGTGCCAGCAGTGAACATCGGGATGACGAGCAGTACTTC.

The rearrangement uses TRBV29-1 and TRBJ2-7; D is possibly TRBD1 or TRBD2 (6 bases each). Looked up from germline, CDR1 is SQVTM and CDR2 is ANQGSEA. The V end was cut by 1 base, the J end by 6 bases, with 16 bases between. This CDR3 has 14 amino acids. CDR3 residues: CSVEGGAGPGEQYF. CDR3 coding DNA: TGCAGCGTTGAAGGGGGGGCGGGACCGGGCGAGCAGTACTTC.